The 20 T cell receptor beta chains below come from one sample, sequenced in a study of T cell responses to AZD1222 COVID-19 vaccine. Profiled with immunoSEQ multiplex PCR; TCRdb holds only in-frame clones, not every one. This table holds 150,000 to 200,000 clones, approximately 91% found once. This specimen consisted of peripheral blood, obtained on day 0 of AZD1222 vaccination. These receptors were obtained from an adult in good health.

The gene calls are TRBV29-1 and TRBJ1-2; TRBD1 agrees at 11 bases. The CDR3 extends over 14 amino acids. With V trimmed by 5 bases and J by 5 bases, 7 bases remained unmatched. CDR1 is SQVTM and CDR2 is ANQGSEA in the germline V gene. The CDR3 nucleotides are TGCAGCGTTAGGGAGGGACAGGGGGTGTATGGCTACACCTTC. It encodes CSVREGQGVYGYTF.

This clone was counted a single time. V and J are TRBV4-3 and TRBJ2-3; 9 bases fit TRBD2. The CDR3 has 15 residues. J was trimmed by 4 bases and V by 0 bases; bases with no gene match: 2. From germline, CDR1 is LGHNA and CDR2 YSLEER. In nucleotides, the CDR3 is TGCGCCAGCAGCCAAGATGTAGCGGGAGCAGATACGCAGTATTTT. Residues: CASSQDVAGADTQYF.

This sequence joins TRBV7-9 and TRBJ2-7; 8 bases are a match to TRBD2. The CDR3 runs 16 residues. The germline V gene encodes CDR1 SEHNR and CDR2 FQNEAQ (reference sequence). Losses at the gene ends were 6 bases for V and 1 base for J; bases not matched to a gene: 11. CDR3 nucleotides: TGTGCCAGCAGGGAGAATGGGGCGGGAGGATCCTACGAGCAGTACTTC. Translated, it gives CASRENGAGGSYEQYF.

The chain links TRBV27 to TRBJ1-5; no definite D call. CDR3 size: 14 residues. Germline lookup yields CDR1 MNHEY and CDR2 SMNVEV (reference sequence). With 0 bases removed from V and 6 bases from J, the gap between germline ends came to 9 bases. CDR3: CASSLSYKGQPQHF. The CDR3 DNA is TGTGCCAGCAGTTTATCCTATAAGGGTCAGCCCCAGCATTTT.

J is TRBJ1-2 and V is TRBV18, with 7 bases fitting TRBD1. The V gene's germline CDR1 is KGHSH and CDR2 LQKENI. The CDR3 length is 16 residues. J gave up 4 bases and V 2 bases, and 10 bases lay outside the gene matches. The CDR3 region is CASSPGSTGDLYGYTF. DNA of the CDR3: TGTGCCAGCTCACCAGGATCAACAGGGGACCTCTATGGCTACACCTTC.

This clone was detected once. The chain recombines TRBV6-6 with TRBJ2-5; 9 bases line up with TRBD1. The CDR3 is made up of 20 amino acids. J lost 1 base, V lost 6 bases, and 21 bases had no gene match. The germline V gene has CDR1 MNHNY and CDR2 SVGAGI (reference sequence). CDR3 sequence reads: CASSRRLGTGPTLGQETQYF. CDR3 coding DNA: TGTGCCAGCAGCCGACGACTAGGGACAGGGCCAACACTGGGCCAAGAGACCCAGTACTTC.

The genes are TRBV24-1 and TRBJ2-5, with D unresolved. This CDR3 has 14 amino acids. V was pared by 4 bases and J by 8 bases, with 16 bases between. Looked up from germline, CDR1 is KGHDR and CDR2 is SFDVKD. As DNA, the CDR3 is TGTGCCACCAGTGAGAACCGGGCCCCAATCACCCAGTACTTC. It encodes CATSENRAPITQYF.

The chain links TRBV3-1 (or the pseudogene TRBV3-2) to TRBJ2-1, with 9 bases aligning to TRBD2. The trim removed 4 bases at V and 4 bases at J, leaving 8 bases unmatched. The CDR3 is 16 residues long. Looked up from germline, CDR1 is LGHDT and CDR2 is YNNKEL (reference sequence). CDR3 amino acids: CASSPAPAGGYNEQFF. As DNA, the CDR3 is TGTGCCAGCAGCCCCGCCCCAGCGGGGGGTTACAATGAGCAGTTCTTC.

V and J are TRBV18 and TRBJ1-3, with D unresolved. Germline CDR1 and CDR2: KGHSH and LQKENI. V was cut by 1 base and J by 8 bases, with 9 bases left in between. The length of the CDR3 is 13 residues. CDR3 sequence: CASSPRQLDTIYF. The CDR3 nucleotides are TGTGCCAGCTCACCACGGCAGTTGGACACCATATATTTT.

The CDR3 region is CAIGTNTEAFF. In nucleotides, the CDR3 is TGTGCCATCGGGACAAACACTGAAGCTTTCTTT. The chain has TRBV10-3 and TRBJ1-1, with TRBD1 as a possible D gene (6 bases). CDR1 is ENHRY and CDR2 is SYGVKD in the germline V gene. The germline V and J ends were trimmed by 8 bases and 2 bases, with 6 bases remaining between them. The CDR3 runs 11 residues.

The V call is TRBV19, the J call TRBJ2-5; 7 bases agree with TRBD1. The ends lost 6 bases at V and 0 bases at J; junction bases unmatched: 1. The CDR3 runs to 13 residues. In germline, CDR1 is LNHDA, CDR2 SQIVND (reference sequence). CDR3 residues: CASSQGDQETQYF. CDR3 bases: TGTGCCAGTAGCCAGGGGGACCAAGAGACCCAGTACTTC.

The rearrangement joins TRBV19 to TRBJ1-6; TRBD1 might be the D (6 bases). Deletions cut 7 bases from V and 7 bases from J, with 14 bases between. Germline CDR1 and CDR2: LNHDA and SQIVND (reference sequence). The CDR3 length is 14 residues. The CDR3 spells CASNTGLGNSPLHF. The CDR3 DNA sequence: TGTGCCAGTAATACAGGGCTAGGAAATTCACCCCTCCACTTT.

This rearrangement joins TRBV10-3 to TRBJ1-5; 9 positions match TRBD1. Trimming took 4 bases from V and 6 from J; bases not matched to a gene: 1. Germline assignment: CDR1 ENHRY and CDR2 SYGVKD. The CDR3 has 13 amino acids. As DNA, the CDR3 is TGTGCCATCAGTGGGGGACAGGGTCAGCCCCAGCATTTT. Encoded protein: CAISGGQGQPQHF.

The chain combines TRBV6-5 with TRBJ1-1, with unresolved D. Per the germline V gene, CDR1 is MNHEY and CDR2 is SVGAGI. Trimming took off 0 bases at V and 7 bases at J, with 12 bases between the two ends. The CDR3 sequence is 14 residues long. This chain's CDR3 is CASSYSGRENEAFF. In DNA form, the CDR3 reads TGTGCCAGCAGTTACTCAGGGCGGGAAAATGAAGCTTTCTTT.

The rearrangement joins TRBV12-2 to TRBJ1-6. TRBV12-2 is listed as a pseudogene. The CDR3 extends over 11 amino acids. In nucleotides, the CDR3 is TGTGCAAGTCGTCCGAGATCACCCCTCCACTTT. Translated: CASRPRSPLHF.

The V gene is TRBV20-1, the J gene TRBJ2-7, with 7 bases identical to TRBD2. The length of the CDR3 is 17 residues. Germline-derived CDR1 and CDR2 are DFQATT and SNEGSKA (reference sequence). J lost 1 base, V lost 3 bases, and 15 bases had no gene match. This CDR3 is CSASASGGPLGSYEQYF. CDR3 nucleotides: TGCAGTGCTAGTGCTAGCGGAGGACCCTTAGGTTCCTACGAGCAGTACTTC.

This chain joins TRBV28 and TRBJ2-1; perhaps TRBD1 as D (5 bases). The CDR3 is 11 amino acids. Germline CDR1 MDHEN, CDR2 SYDVKM. The V end lost 6 bases, the J end lost 16 bases, and 16 bases lay between the germline ends. The CDR3 nucleotides are TGTGCCAGCAGCTTAGGGGCGCTATCATTCTTC. This codes for CASSLGALSFF.

J is TRBJ2-1 and V is TRBV6-5; perhaps TRBD2 as D (6 bases). The CDR3 has 14 residues. V lost 2 bases and J 6 bases, leaving 11 bases between the germline ends. Looked up from germline, CDR1 is MNHEY and CDR2 is SVGAGI. The CDR3 region is CASSYGGGGNEQFF. In DNA, the CDR3 is TGTGCCAGCAGTTACGGGGGAGGAGGCAATGAGCAGTTCTTC.

This sequence joins TRBV9 and TRBJ1-6, with D uncertain. The CDR3 contains 13 residues. The V end lost 0 bases, the J end lost 12 bases, and 10 bases lay between the germline ends. The V gene's germline CDR1 is SGDLS and CDR2 YYNGEE. This CDR3 is CASSVDNLVPLHF. The CDR3 bases are TGTGCCAGCAGCGTAGATAATCTGGTACCCCTCCACTTT.

The chain recombines TRBV21-1 with TRBJ2-1; whether TRBD1, the table's D call, matches the DNA was not checked. TRBV21-1 represents a pseudogene. The CDR3 totals 12 residues. The CDR3 nucleotides read TGTGCCAGCAGCAGACAGAAATATGAGCAGTTCTTC. It translates to CASSRQKYEQFF.